This T cell receptor (beta chain) was profiled in a study of blood T cell repertoires in COVID-19. Across the study: COVID-19 samples, acute and convalescent, were from the United States, Italy and Spain.

In the original workflow: Estimated nucleated cell counts came from reference gene primer amplification. This table comes from immunoSEQ multiplex PCR, and its TCRdb copy is limited to in-frame clones, with some not included. Clone size and V and J calls were adopted from that table, with D and trimming inferred from the DNA. Among 150,000 to 200,000 clones listed, about 84% were seen once. This CDR3 is 13 amino acids long. Germline V gene lookup returns CDR1 GTSNPN and CDR2 SVGIG (reference sequence). V lost 3 bases, J lost 3 bases, and 11 bases lay in between. The rearrangement links TRBV30 to TRBJ1-1, with D maybe TRBD1 (5 bases). The TCR originated in a young woman with acute or convalescent COVID-19. The sample was peripheral blood. CDR3 DNA sequence: TGTGCCTGGAGACGGGGAGGGGACACTGAAGCTTTCTTT. Translating it yields CAWRRGGDTEAFF.